This TCR beta chain was found in a study of Ad26.COV2.S vaccination and SARS-CoV-2 variants. In the study overall: Dosing was one shot or two shots 56 days apart. Overall study findings and caveats: Whether participants received vaccine or placebo, their non-spike TCR breadth was similar.

The assay was immunoSEQ multiplex PCR, and TCRdb's table has in-frame clones only and misses some. Of about 350,000 clones in the sample, around 89% were seen once. Specified treatment: 15 to 20 received Ad26.COV2.S at low or high dose, single or two shots; 5 received placebo; per-sample allocation not given. The samples were gathered on day 63 after the first injection of vaccine or placebo. As to this clone: What it binds is not known.

The sample in question was peripheral blood, obtained in a trial of Ad26.COV2.S vaccine versus placebo. This TCR was recovered from a person between 18 and 65 years old who received the Ad26.COV2.S COVID-19 vaccine or a placebo.

The CDR3, as DNA: TGTGCCAGCACCCCGGAGGGCTCCCCTACCATGAGGGTGGAGACCCAGTACTTC. The encoded protein is CASTPEGSPTMRVETQYF. The chain is built from TRBV5-6 and TRBJ2-5; TRBD2 is a possible D gene (6 bases). The ends were cut back, 6 bases at V and 5 bases at J, with 29 bases in the middle. This CDR3 has 18 residues. Germline CDR1 is SGHDT and CDR2 is YYEEEE.